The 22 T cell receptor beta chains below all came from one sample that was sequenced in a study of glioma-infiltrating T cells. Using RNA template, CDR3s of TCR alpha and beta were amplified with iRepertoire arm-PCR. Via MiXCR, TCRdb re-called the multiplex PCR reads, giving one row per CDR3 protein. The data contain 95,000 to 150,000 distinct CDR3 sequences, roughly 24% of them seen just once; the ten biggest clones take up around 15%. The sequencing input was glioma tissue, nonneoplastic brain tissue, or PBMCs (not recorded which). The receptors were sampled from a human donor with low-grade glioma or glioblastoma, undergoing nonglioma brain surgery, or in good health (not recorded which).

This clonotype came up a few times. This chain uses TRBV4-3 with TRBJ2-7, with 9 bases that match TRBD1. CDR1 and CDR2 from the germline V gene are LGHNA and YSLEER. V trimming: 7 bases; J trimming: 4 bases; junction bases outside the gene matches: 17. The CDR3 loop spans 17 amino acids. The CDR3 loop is CASTMRLRQGEQYEQYF. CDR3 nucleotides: TGCGCCAGCACCATGAGACTACGACAGGGGGAGCAGTACGAGCAGTACTTC.

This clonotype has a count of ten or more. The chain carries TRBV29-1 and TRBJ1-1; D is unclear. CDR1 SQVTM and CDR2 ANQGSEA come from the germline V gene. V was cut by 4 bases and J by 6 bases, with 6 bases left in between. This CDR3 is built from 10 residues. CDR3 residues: CSVGRSEAFF. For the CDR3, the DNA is TGCAGCGTTGGGAGATCTGAAGCTTTCTTT. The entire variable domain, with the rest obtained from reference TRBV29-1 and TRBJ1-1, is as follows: SAVISQKPSRDICQRGTSLTIQCQVDSQVTMMFWYRQQPGQSLTLIATANQGSEATYESGFVIDKFPISRPNLTFSTLTVSNMSPEDSSIYLCSVGRSEAFFGQGTRLTVV.

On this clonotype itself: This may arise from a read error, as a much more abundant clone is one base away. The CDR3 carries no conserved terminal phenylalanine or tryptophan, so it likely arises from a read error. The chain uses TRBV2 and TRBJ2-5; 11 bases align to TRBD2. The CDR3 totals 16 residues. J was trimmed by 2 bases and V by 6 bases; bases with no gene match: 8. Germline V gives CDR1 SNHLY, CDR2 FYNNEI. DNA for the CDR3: TGTGCCAGCAGCGAAACTAGCGGGAGCACACAAGAGACCCAGTACCTC. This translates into CASSETSGSTQETQYL.

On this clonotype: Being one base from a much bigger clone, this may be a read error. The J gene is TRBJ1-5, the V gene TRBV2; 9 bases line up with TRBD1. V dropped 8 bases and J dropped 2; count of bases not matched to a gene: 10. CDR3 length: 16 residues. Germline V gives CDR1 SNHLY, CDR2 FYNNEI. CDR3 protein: CASEEQGAICNQPQHF. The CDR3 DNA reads TGTGCCAGCGAGGAACAGGGGGCAATATGCAATCAGCCCCAGCATTTT.

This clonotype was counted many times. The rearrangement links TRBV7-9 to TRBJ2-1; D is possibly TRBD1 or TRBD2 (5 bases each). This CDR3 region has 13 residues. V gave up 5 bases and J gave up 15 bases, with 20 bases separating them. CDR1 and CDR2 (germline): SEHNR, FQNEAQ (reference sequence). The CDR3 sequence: CASSETGTPGRFF. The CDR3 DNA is TGTGCCAGCAGCGAGACCGGGACCCCGGGCCGGTTCTTC. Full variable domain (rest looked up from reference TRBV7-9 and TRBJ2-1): DTGVSQNPRHKITKRGQNVTFRCDPISEHNRLYWYRQTLGQGPEFLTYFQNEAQLEKSRLLSDRFSAERPKGSFSTLEIQRTEQGDSAMYLCASSETGTPGRFFGPGTRLTVL.

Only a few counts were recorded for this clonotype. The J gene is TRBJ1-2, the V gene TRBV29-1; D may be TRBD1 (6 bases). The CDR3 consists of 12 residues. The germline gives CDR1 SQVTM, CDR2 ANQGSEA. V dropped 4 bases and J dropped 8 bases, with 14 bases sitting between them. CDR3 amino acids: CSVGGGPRGYTF. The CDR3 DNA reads TGCAGCGTTGGCGGGGGCCCAAGAGGCTACACCTTC.

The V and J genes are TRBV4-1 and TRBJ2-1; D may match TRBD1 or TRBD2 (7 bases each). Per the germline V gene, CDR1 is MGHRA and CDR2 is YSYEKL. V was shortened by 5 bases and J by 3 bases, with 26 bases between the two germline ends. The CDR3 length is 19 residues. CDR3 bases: TGCGCCAGCAGCACACAGACAGGGCTAGCCGGGGGGTACTACAATGAGCAGTTCTTC. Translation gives CASSTQTGLAGGYYNEQFF.

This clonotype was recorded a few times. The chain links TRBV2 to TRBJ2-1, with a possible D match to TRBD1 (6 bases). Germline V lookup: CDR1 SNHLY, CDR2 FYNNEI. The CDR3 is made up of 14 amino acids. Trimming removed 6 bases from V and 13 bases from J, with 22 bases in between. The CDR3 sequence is CASSSPNAGDFQFF. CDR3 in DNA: TGTGCCAGCAGCTCTCCCAATGCAGGGGATTTTCAGTTCTTC.

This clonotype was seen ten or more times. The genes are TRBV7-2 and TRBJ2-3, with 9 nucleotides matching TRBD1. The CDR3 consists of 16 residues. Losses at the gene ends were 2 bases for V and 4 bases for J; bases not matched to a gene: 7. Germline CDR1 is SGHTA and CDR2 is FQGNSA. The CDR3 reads CASSLNRGQGSDTQYF. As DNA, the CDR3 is TGTGCCAGCAGCTTAAACAGGGGGCAAGGGTCAGATACGCAGTATTTT.

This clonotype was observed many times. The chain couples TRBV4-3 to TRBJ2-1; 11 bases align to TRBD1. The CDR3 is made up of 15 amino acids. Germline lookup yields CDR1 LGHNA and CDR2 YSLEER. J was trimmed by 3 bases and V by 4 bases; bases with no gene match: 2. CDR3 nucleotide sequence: TGCGCCAGCAGCCCTGGGACAGGGGGCTACAATGAGCAGTTCTTC. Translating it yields CASSPGTGGYNEQFF.

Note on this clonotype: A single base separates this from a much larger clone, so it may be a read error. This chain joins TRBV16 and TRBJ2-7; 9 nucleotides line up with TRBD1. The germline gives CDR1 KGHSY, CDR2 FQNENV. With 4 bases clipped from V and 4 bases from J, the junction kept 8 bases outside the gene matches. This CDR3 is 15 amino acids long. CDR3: CASSPTTGGGYEQYF. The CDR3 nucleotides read TGTGCCAGCAGCCCGACGACAGGGGGAGGGTACGAGCAGTACTTC.

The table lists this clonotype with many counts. CDR3 in amino acids: CASSFGTNEQYF. CDR3 DNA: TGTGCCAGCAGTTTCGGGACTAACGAGCAGTACTTC. V is TRBV12-3 or TRBV12-4 and J is TRBJ2-7, with 7 bases lining up with TRBD2. The CDR3 runs 12 residues. J was trimmed by 5 bases and V by 3 bases; bases with no gene match: 1.

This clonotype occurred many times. The CDR3 region is CASSVLGSTEAFF. The CDR3 DNA sequence: TGTGCCAGTAGTGTATTGGGGAGCACTGAAGCTTTCTTT. The chain links TRBV19 to TRBJ1-1; D uncertain. Trimming removed 5 bases from V and 4 bases from J, with 11 bases in between. The germline CDR1 and CDR2 sequences are LNHDA and SQIVND (reference sequence). This CDR3 is 13 amino acids long.

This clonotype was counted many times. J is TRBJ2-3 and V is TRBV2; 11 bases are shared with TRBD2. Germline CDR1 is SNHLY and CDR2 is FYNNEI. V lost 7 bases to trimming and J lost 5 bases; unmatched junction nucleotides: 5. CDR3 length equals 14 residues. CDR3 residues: CASTVAGGKDTQYF. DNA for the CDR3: TGTGCCAGCACCGTAGCGGGAGGGAAAGATACGCAGTATTTT. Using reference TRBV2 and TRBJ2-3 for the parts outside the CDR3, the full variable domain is EPEVTQTPSHQVTQMGQEVILRCVPISNHLYFYWYRQILGQKVEFLVSFYNNEISEKSEIFDDQFSVERPDGSNFTLKIRSTKLEDSAMYFCASTVAGGKDTQYFGPGTRLTVL.

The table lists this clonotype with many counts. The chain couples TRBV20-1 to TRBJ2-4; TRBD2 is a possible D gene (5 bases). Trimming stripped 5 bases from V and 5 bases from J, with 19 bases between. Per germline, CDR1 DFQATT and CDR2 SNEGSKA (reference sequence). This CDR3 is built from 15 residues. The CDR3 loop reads CSARGLSLGENIQYF. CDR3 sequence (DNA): TGCAGTGCTCGCGGACTCTCCCTTGGGGAAAACATTCAGTACTTC.

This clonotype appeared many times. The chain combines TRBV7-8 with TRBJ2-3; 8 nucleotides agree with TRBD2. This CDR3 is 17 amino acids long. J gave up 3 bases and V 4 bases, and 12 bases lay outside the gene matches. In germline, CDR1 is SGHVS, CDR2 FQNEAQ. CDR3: CASSSQTSARGTDTQYF. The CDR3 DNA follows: TGTGCCAGCAGCTCACAGACTAGCGCGAGGGGAACAGATACGCAGTATTTT.

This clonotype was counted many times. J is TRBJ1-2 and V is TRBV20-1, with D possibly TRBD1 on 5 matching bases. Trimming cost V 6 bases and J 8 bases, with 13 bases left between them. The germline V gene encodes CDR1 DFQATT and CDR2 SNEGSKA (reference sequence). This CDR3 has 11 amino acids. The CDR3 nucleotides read TGCAGTGCCCATCGGGGGGAAGGCTACACCTTC. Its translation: CSAHRGEGYTF.

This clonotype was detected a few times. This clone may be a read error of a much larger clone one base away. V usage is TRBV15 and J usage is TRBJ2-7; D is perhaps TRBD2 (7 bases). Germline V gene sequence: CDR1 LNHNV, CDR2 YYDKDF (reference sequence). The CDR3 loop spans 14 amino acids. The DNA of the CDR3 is TGTGCCACCAGCAGAGATGGGGGGGCCTGGGAGCAGCACTTC. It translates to CATSRDGGAWEQHF.

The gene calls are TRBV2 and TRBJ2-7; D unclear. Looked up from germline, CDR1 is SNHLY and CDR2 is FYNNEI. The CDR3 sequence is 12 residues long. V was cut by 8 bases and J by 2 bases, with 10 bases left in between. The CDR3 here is CASEYATYEQYF. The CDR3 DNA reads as TGTGCCAGCGAATACGCTACCTACGAGCAGTACTTC.

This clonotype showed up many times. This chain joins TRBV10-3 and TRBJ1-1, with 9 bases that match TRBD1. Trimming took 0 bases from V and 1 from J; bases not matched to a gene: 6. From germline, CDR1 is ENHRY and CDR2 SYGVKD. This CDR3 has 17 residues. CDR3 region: CAISESGQGRTNTEAFF. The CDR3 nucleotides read TGTGCCATCAGTGAGTCCGGACAGGGGAGGACGAACACTGAAGCTTTCTTT.

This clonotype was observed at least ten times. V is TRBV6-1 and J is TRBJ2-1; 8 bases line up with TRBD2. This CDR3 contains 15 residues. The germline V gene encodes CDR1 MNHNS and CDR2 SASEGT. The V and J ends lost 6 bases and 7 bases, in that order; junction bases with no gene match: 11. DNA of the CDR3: TGTGCCAGCAGGGTTCGTCGGGAGGGGGGGAATGAGCAGTTCTTC. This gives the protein CASRVRREGGNEQFF.

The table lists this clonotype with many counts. CDR3 in amino acids: CSVVEGGSNYGYTF. CDR3 coding DNA: TGCAGCGTTGTTGAGGGGGGGTCTAACTATGGCTACACCTTC. The chain is built from TRBV29-1 and TRBJ1-2, with D possibly matching TRBD1 (6 bases). V gave up 4 bases and J gave up 0 bases, with 12 bases separating them. The CDR3 is 14 residues long. Per germline, CDR1 SQVTM and CDR2 ANQGSEA.